What follows are 22 T cell receptor beta chains derived from one specimen sequenced in a study of T cells in Graves' hyperthyroidism and ophthalmopathy. RNA transcripts gave rise to amplified TCR beta CDR3 regions. An initial round of RT-PCR targeting the TCR CDR3 relied on the HTBI primer set. Using its own MiXCR run on the multiplex PCR reads, TCRdb lists one record per CDR3 protein. This sample has approximately 710,000 distinct CDR3 sequences; roughly 17% occur once, and the top ten carry 15% to 17%. What was sequenced was blood. Receptors were obtained from a man aged 50 or older with Graves' hyperthyroidism.

The chain links TRBV20-1 to TRBJ2-1, with 15 bases that match TRBD2. The CDR3 runs 16 residues. Per germline, CDR1 DFQATT and CDR2 SNEGSKA (reference sequence). After removal of 5 bases from V and 0 bases from J, the junction contained 2 bases not matched to a gene. CDR3 in DNA: TGCAGTGCTTCGGGACTAGCGGGAGGCTCCTACAATGAGCAGTTCTTC. Its protein is CSASGLAGGSYNEQFF.

The chain is built from TRBV5-1 and TRBJ2-7; no firm D call. From germline, CDR1 is SGHRS and CDR2 YFSETQ. Trimming shortened V by 2 bases and J by 3 bases, and 15 bases separated the two germline ends. The CDR3 runs to 15 residues. The CDR3 region is CASSFASEPYYEQYF. The CDR3 DNA follows: TGCGCCAGCAGCTTTGCCAGCGAGCCGTACTACGAGCAGTACTTC.

This clonotype was detected many times. The chain has TRBV6-1 and TRBJ2-1, with 12 bases identical to TRBD2. CDR1 and CDR2 from the germline V gene are MNHNS and SASEGT. Losses at the gene ends were 5 bases for V and 2 bases for J; bases not matched to a gene: 4. The CDR3 spans 16 residues. DNA for the CDR3: TGTGCCAGCAGTTGGACTAGCGGGAAACCCTACAATGAGCAGTTCTTC. Its translation: CASSWTSGKPYNEQFF.

This clonotype was detected once. The chain combines TRBV19 with TRBJ2-1, with TRBD1 matching over 9 bases. V gave up 4 bases and J gave up 7 bases; unmatched junction bases: 5. CDR1 LNHDA and CDR2 SQIVND come from the germline V gene (reference sequence). The CDR3 is 14 residues long. CDR3 loop: CASSTTGGMNEQFF. The CDR3 coding sequence is TGTGCCAGTAGTACGACAGGGGGTATGAATGAGCAGTTCTTC.

This chain links TRBV5-1 with TRBJ2-2; 10 bases map to TRBD2. The CDR3 runs to 16 residues. Trimming removed 4 bases from V and 7 bases from J; junction bases left unmatched: 10. Germline CDR1 and CDR2: SGHRS and YFSETQ. In DNA, the CDR3 is TGCGCCAGCAGCAAAACACTAGCGGGAAAGGACGGGGAGCTGTTTTTT. This sequence encodes CASSKTLAGKDGELFF.

This clonotype has a count of ten or more. The rearrangement links TRBV2 to TRBJ2-3; tentatively, D is TRBD1 (6 bases). V shed 6 bases and J shed 4 bases, with 14 bases lying between them. CDR3 length: 14 residues. Germline V gene data show CDR1 as SNHLY and CDR2 as FYNNEI. The CDR3: CASRSQGRSDTQYF. CDR3 sequence (DNA): TGTGCCAGCAGATCACAGGGAAGATCAGATACGCAGTATTTT. Using reference TRBV2 and TRBJ2-3 for the parts outside the CDR3, the full variable domain is EPEVTQTPSHQVTQMGQEVILRCVPISNHLYFYWYRQILGQKVEFLVSFYNNEISEKSEIFDDQFSVERPDGSNFTLKIRSTKLEDSAMYFCASRSQGRSDTQYFGPGTRLTVL.

The rearrangement uses TRBV6-2 or TRBV6-3 and TRBJ2-1, with 16 bases lining up with TRBD2. Germline CDR1 MNHEY, CDR2 SVGEGT. This CDR3 region has 17 residues. The V and J ends lost 6 bases and 2 bases, in that order; junction bases with no gene match: 4. The CDR3 loop is CASSGTSGRAPYNEQFF. In DNA, the CDR3 is TGTGCCAGCAGCGGGACTAGCGGGAGGGCCCCCTACAATGAGCAGTTCTTC.

The chain is built from TRBV6-2 or TRBV6-3 and TRBJ2-2; no definite D call. CDR1 MNHEY and CDR2 SVGEGT come from the germline V gene. The CDR3 has 17 amino acids. V was cut by 2 bases and J by 0 bases, with 13 bases left in between. The CDR3 spells CASSYRYSLTNTGELFF. The CDR3 DNA reads as TGTGCCAGCAGTTACCGATACAGTCTTACGAACACCGGGGAGCTGTTTTTT.

This clonotype was observed a few times. The chain combines TRBV6-4 with TRBJ2-3, with 8 bases lining up with TRBD2. Germline V CDR1 and CDR2: MRHNA, SNTAGT. V lost 3 bases and J lost 6; bases outside the gene matches: 20. The CDR3 spans 19 residues. This CDR3 is CASSDWSLSLSGRRDTQYF. The CDR3 coding sequence is TGTGCCAGCAGTGATTGGTCCCTATCACTCAGCGGGAGAAGGGATACGCAGTATTTT.

This clonotype was recorded at least ten times. The chain links TRBV9 to TRBJ2-1; 10 bases map to TRBD2. The CDR3 loop spans 17 amino acids. V lost 0 bases, J lost 2 bases, and 5 bases stayed unmatched. Looked up from germline, CDR1 is SGDLS and CDR2 is YYNGEE. This CDR3 reads CASSVALAGEAYNEQFF. The CDR3 region has the DNA TGTGCCAGCAGCGTAGCGCTAGCGGGAGAGGCCTACAATGAGCAGTTCTTC. Combining the CDR3 with reference TRBV9 and TRBJ2-1 gives the whole variable domain DSGVTQTPKHLITATGQRVTLRCSPRSGDLSVYWYQQSLDQGLQFLIQYYNGEERAKGNILERFSAQQFPDLHSELNLSSLELGDSALYFCASSVALAGEAYNEQFFGPGTRLTVL.

In its sample, this clonotype was seen many times. The chain employs TRBV10-3 and TRBJ2-1, with TRBD2 matching over 13 bases. V shed 5 bases and J 7 bases; nucleotides not matched to a gene: 11. Germline CDR1 ENHRY, CDR2 SYGVKD. This CDR3 region has 17 residues. The CDR3 DNA sequence: TGTGCCATCAGTCCCCTGGTTGGGACTAGCGGGAAGAATGAGCAGTTCTTC. This gives the protein CAISPLVGTSGKNEQFF.

This clonotype was counted at least ten times. The chain links TRBV3-1 to TRBJ1-1; D uncertain. Germline V gene sequence: CDR1 LGHDT, CDR2 YNNKEL (reference sequence). The V end lost 4 bases, the J end lost 1 base, and 10 bases lay between the germline ends. CDR3 length: 14 residues. CDR3 residues: CASSRGLENTEAFF. The CDR3 coding sequence is TGTGCCAGCAGCCGCGGACTCGAGAACACTGAAGCTTTCTTT.

This clonotype was found many times. V usage is TRBV14 and J usage is TRBJ2-1; 7 positions agree with TRBD1. The CDR3 loop spans 16 amino acids. The junction had 6 bases not matched to a gene; V was cut back by 0 bases and J by 4 bases. Germline V gene sequence: CDR1 SGHDN, CDR2 FVKESK. CDR3 coding DNA: TGTGCCAGCAGCCAAGATAAAGGGACAGTATACAATGAGCAGTTCTTC. This sequence encodes CASSQDKGTVYNEQFF.

This clonotype has at least ten counts. The chain uses TRBV5-6 and TRBJ2-1; no clear D gene. Germline V lookup: CDR1 SGHDT, CDR2 YYEEEE. Between the trimmed V and J ends, which lost 1 base and 4 bases, there was a span of 15 bases. The CDR3 has 16 amino acids. CDR3 sequence (DNA): TGTGCCAGCAGCTTGAAAGGGATCAGATTTTACAATGAGCAGTTCTTC. Encoded protein: CASSLKGIRFYNEQFF.

The V call is TRBV7-3, the J call TRBJ2-1, with no clear D. Germline assignment: CDR1 SGHTA and CDR2 FQGTGA. The CDR3 runs to 15 residues. V gave up 5 bases and J gave up 2 bases, with 13 bases separating them. The CDR3 region has the DNA TGTGCCAGCAGCCGTTCGGCGGCCACCTACAATGAGCAGTTCTTC. Translated, it gives CASSRSAATYNEQFF. Based on the CDR3 plus reference TRBV7-3 and TRBJ2-1, the full variable domain is GAGVSQTPSNKVTEKGKYVELRCDPISGHTALYWYRQSLGQGPEFLIYFQGTGAADDSGLPNDRFFAVRPEGSVSTLKIQRTERGDSAVYLCASSRSAATYNEQFFGPGTRLTVL.

This chain connects TRBV19 to TRBJ2-2; perhaps TRBD1 as D (5 bases). Germline CDR1 is LNHDA and CDR2 is SQIVND (reference sequence). The CDR3 contains 18 residues. With 5 bases removed from V and 7 bases from J, the gap between germline ends came to 26 bases. The CDR3 is CASSPWTRSGSVYGELFF. The CDR3 region has the DNA TGTGCCAGTAGTCCGTGGACAAGAAGTGGCTCTGTCTACGGGGAGCTGTTTTTT.

This sequence joins TRBV24-1 and TRBJ1-6; TRBD1 might be the D (5 bases). This CDR3 spans 21 amino acids. Between the trimmed V and J ends, which lost 3 bases and 4 bases, there was a span of 27 bases. Looked up from germline, CDR1 is KGHDR and CDR2 is SFDVKD. The CDR3 spells CATSDRICTSGTLSYNSPLHF. The CDR3, as DNA: TGTGCCACCAGTGATCGGATTTGTACTTCCGGGACCCTAAGTTATAATTCACCCCTCCACTTT.

J is TRBJ1-4 and V is TRBV28; 9 bases are shared with TRBD1. Germline V gives CDR1 MDHEN, CDR2 SYDVKM. There are 15 residues in the CDR3. V was clipped by 6 bases and J by 0 bases; unmatched bases: 2. Here the CDR3 DNA reads TGTGCCAGCAGCACAGGGGGCGCAACTAATGAAAAACTGTTTTTT. This sequence encodes CASSTGGATNEKLFF.

The genes are TRBV11-2 and TRBJ2-3; D perhaps matches TRBD2 (6 bases). Per the germline V gene, CDR1 is SGHAT and CDR2 is FQNNGV. Trimming stripped 0 bases from V and 3 bases from J, with 7 bases between. CDR3 size: 14 residues. This chain's CDR3 is CASSLELATDTQYF. The DNA for the CDR3 is TGTGCCAGCAGCTTAGAACTAGCAACAGATACGCAGTATTTT.

This clonotype has at least ten counts. V gene TRBV2 combines with J gene TRBJ2-2; 7 bases line up with TRBD2. The CDR3 runs to 16 residues. Germline assignment: CDR1 SNHLY and CDR2 FYNNEI. V trimming: 3 bases; J trimming: 0 bases; junction bases outside the gene matches: 4. The CDR3 region is CASSDGLAANTGELFF. The CDR3 nucleotides are TGTGCCAGCAGTGATGGGCTAGCGGCGAACACCGGGGAGCTGTTTTTT.

This clonotype has ten or more counts. The chain has TRBV7-2 and TRBJ2-2; D unresolved. V was clipped by 3 bases and J by 4 bases, with 21 bases between them. The CDR3 contains 18 residues. Germline CDR1 SGHTA, CDR2 FQGNSA. DNA for the CDR3: TGTGCCAGCAGCTTCCGGTCGATAGGAACCACTGCCACCGGGGAGCTGTTTTTT. It translates to CASSFRSIGTTATGELFF.

This clonotype occurred a few times. The gene calls are TRBV5-4 and TRBJ1-2; 10 bases are shared with TRBD1. With 4 bases clipped from V and 7 bases from J, the junction kept 10 bases outside the gene matches. This CDR3 spans 15 amino acids. Germline V gene lookup returns CDR1 SGHNT and CDR2 YYREEE (reference sequence). The CDR3 DNA reads TGTGCCAGCAGCCTCTGGGGGACAGGGGCGGTTGGCTACACCTTC. It is translated as CASSLWGTGAVGYTF. Filled out from reference TRBV5-4 and TRBJ1-2, the complete variable domain reads ETGVTQSPTHLIKTRGQQVTLRCSSQSGHNTVSWYQQALGQGPQFIFQYYREEENGRGNFPPRFSGLQFPNYSSELNVNALELDDSALYLCASSLWGTGAVGYTFGSGTRLTVV.